Shown below are 2 T cell receptor beta chains from a single sample sequenced in a study of T cell repertoires in aging, cancer and after chemotherapy. TCR beta rearrangements were amplified from peripheral blood genomic DNA. TRB rearrangements spanning V, D and J were amplified using mixed TRB-A/B primers. Via MiXCR, TCRdb re-called the multiplex PCR reads, giving one row per CDR3 protein. The table shows 2,500 to 3,000 distinct CDR3 sequences, with more than 25% occurring only once. Specimen: blood. These receptors all come from a human donor in good health.

This clonotype has only a few counts. The V and J genes are TRBV5-4 and TRBJ2-7; 7 bases map to TRBD2. Germline values: CDR1 SGHNT, CDR2 YYREEE (reference sequence). V shed 5 bases and J 1 base; nucleotides not matched to a gene: 6. This CDR3 is built from 14 residues. CDR3 amino acids: CASRLSGSSYEQYF. As DNA, the CDR3 is TGTGCCAGCAGACTTAGCGGGTCATCCTACGAGCAGTACTTC.

Sample share makes this clonotype medium-sized. This chain uses TRBV5-1 with TRBJ2-1, with TRBD2 matching 8 bases. The CDR3 consists of 17 residues. Germline lookup yields CDR1 SGHRS and CDR2 YFSETQ. V trimming: 1 base; J trimming: 5 bases; junction bases outside the gene matches: 11. The CDR3: CASSLPQVGTRDNEQFF. The CDR3 DNA reads as TGCGCCAGCAGCTTGCCACAGGTAGGGACTAGGGACAATGAGCAGTTCTTC.